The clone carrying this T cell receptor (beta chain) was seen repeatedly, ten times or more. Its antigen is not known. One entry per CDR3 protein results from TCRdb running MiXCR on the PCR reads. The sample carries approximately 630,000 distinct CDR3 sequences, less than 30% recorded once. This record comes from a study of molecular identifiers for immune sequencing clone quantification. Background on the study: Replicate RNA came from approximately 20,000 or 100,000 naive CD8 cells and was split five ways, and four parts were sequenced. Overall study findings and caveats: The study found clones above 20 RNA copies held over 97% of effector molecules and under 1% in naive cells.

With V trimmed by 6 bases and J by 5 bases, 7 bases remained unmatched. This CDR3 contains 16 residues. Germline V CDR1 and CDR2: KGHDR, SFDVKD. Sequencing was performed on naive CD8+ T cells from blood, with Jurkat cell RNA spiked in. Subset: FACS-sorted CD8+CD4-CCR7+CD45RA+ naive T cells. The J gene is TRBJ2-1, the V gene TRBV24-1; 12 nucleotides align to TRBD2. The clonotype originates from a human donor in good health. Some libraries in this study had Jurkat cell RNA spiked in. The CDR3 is CATSIPGLAGNNEQFF. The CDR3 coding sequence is TGTGCCACCAGTATACCTGGACTAGCGGGGAACAATGAGCAGTTCTTC.